This T cell receptor beta chain was captured in a study of OX40 agonist ivuxolimab in advanced cancers. Study background: At doses from 0.01 to 10 mg/kg, patients were given intravenous ivuxolimab every 2 weeks. 30% to 40% of patients had received prior checkpoint inhibitor therapy. Study results and limitations: Some nonresponders likewise displayed low normalized T-cell clonal expansion. In CD8+ T cells, expanded clones were on average more numerous than in CD4+.

This clone was detected once. Antigen unknown. Sequenced by immunoSEQ multiplex PCR; TCRdb stores in-frame clones only, minus some. The sample contains a few thousand clones, approximately 77% of which appear only once. The CDR3 spans 15 residues. Germline values: CDR1 SGDLS, CDR2 YYNGEE. V dropped 0 bases and J dropped 0 bases, with 10 bases sitting between them. The input for sequencing was CD4+ or CD8+ T cells sorted from blood, taken in a trial of the OX40 agonist ivuxolimab. This chain uses TRBV9 with TRBJ2-7; a weak D match, TRBD1 (5 bases). This receptor was obtained from an adult with an advanced solid tumor such as melanoma, head and neck, liver or kidney cancer. The CDR3 here is CASSVEGSPSYEQYF. The CDR3 DNA reads as TGTGCCAGCAGCGTAGAGGGGTCTCCCTCCTACGAGCAGTACTTC. Based on the CDR3 plus reference TRBV9 and TRBJ2-7, the full variable domain is DSGVTQTPKHLITATGQRVTLRCSPRSGDLSVYWYQQSLDQGLQFLIQYYNGEERAKGNILERFSAQQFPDLHSELNLSSLELGDSALYFCASSVEGSPSYEQYFGPGTRLTVT.